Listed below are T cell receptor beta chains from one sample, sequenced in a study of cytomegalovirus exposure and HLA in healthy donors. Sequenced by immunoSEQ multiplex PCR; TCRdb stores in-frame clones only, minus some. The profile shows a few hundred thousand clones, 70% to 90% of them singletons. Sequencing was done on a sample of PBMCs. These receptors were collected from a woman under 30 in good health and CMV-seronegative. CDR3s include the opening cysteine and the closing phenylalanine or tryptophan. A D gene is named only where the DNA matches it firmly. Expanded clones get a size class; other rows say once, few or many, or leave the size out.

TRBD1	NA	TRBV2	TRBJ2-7	CATLRDRGSYEQYF	TGTGCCACCTTGAGGGACAGGGGTTCCTACGAGCAGTACTTC
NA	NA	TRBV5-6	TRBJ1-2	CASSFGGQTYGYTF	TGTGCCAGCAGCTTCGGCGGGCAAACCTATGGCTACACCTTC
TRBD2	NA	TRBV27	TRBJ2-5	CASSSTLGLAGVETQYF	TGTGCCAGCAGTTCGACGCTGGGACTAGCGGGAGTAGAGACCCAGTACTTC
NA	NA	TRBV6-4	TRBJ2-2	CASSPKPDTGELFF	TGTGCCAGCAGCCCAAAACCAGACACCGGGGAGCTGTTTTTT
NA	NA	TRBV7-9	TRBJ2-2	CASRLANTGELFF	TGTGCCAGCAGATTGGCCAACACCGGGGAGCTGTTTTTT
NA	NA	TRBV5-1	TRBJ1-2	CASSPSKSNYGYTF	TGCGCCAGCAGCCCGAGCAAATCTAACTATGGCTACACCTTC
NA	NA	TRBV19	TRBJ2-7	CASSKSGERYEQYF	TGTGCCAGTAGTAAGTCAGGGGAACGCTACGAGCAGTACTTC
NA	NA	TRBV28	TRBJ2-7	CASSLGATIPYEQYF	TGTGCCAGCAGTTTGGGGGCGACTATACCCTACGAGCAGTACTTC
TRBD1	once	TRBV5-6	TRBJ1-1	CASSGLGTGVTAEAFF	TGTGCCAGCAGCGGATTGGGGACAGGGGTAACGGCTGAAGCTTTCTTT
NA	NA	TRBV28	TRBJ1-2	CASSFGQGGGYTF	TGTGCCAGCAGTTTTGGGCAGGGTGGTGGCTACACCTTC
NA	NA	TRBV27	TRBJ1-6	CASSLGQDGSPLHF	TGTGCCAGCAGTTTGGGTCAGGATGGTTCACCCCTCCACTTT
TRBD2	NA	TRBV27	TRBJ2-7	CASSLSSSTSGLSYEQYF	TGTGCCAGCAGTTTATCATCCTCGACTAGCGGCCTCTCCTACGAGCAGTACTTC
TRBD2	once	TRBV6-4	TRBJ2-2	CASSAREDGELFF	TGTGCCAGCAGTGCCCGGGAGGACGGGGAGCTGTTTTTT
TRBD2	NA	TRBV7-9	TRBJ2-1	CASPPPIERGNNEQFF	TGTGCCAGCCCGCCCCCTATCGAGCGGGGAAACAATGAGCAGTTCTTC
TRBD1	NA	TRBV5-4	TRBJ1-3	CASSLGDRVSGNTIYF	TGTGCCAGCAGCTTGGGGGACAGGGTCTCTGGAAACACCATATATTTT
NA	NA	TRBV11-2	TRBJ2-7	CASSLFNEQYF	TGTGCCAGCAGCTTATTTAACGAGCAGTACTTC
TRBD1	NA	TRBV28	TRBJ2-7	CASSPMTGTGDYEQYF	TGTGCCAGCAGTCCGATGACCGGGACAGGGGACTACGAGCAGTACTTC
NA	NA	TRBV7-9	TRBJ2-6	CASSYQQGYGANVLTF	TGTGCCAGCAGCTACCAACAGGGTTATGGGGCCAACGTCCTGACTTTC
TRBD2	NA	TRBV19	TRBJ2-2	CASSIRPGLAGMGWELFF	TGTGCCAGTAGTATCCGACCGGGACTAGCGGGAATGGGCTGGGAGCTGTTTTTT
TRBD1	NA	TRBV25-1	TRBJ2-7	CASRPIGQGDEQYF	TGTGCCAGCAGGCCTATAGGTCAGGGGGACGAGCAGTACTTC
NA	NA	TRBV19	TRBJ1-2	CASLGASFGSYGYTF	TGTGCCAGCTTAGGGGCCTCCTTCGGCAGCTATGGCTACACCTTC
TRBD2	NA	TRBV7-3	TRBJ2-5	CASSLMPAGGQETQYF	TGTGCCAGCAGCTTAATGCCAGCGGGAGGCCAAGAGACCCAGTACTTC
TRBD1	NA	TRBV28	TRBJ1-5	CASRARQGTQPQHF	TGTGCCAGCAGAGCCCGACAGGGCACTCAGCCCCAGCATTTT
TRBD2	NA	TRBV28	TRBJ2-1	CASSFMTSGRTRRFF	TGTGCCAGCAGTTTTATGACTAGCGGGAGAACCCGCCGGTTCTTC
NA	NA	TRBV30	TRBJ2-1	CAWSTRARSSSYNEQFF	TGTGCCTGGAGTACTAGGGCAAGGTCTAGCTCCTACAATGAGCAGTTCTTC
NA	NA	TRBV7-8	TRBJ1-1	CASSLSYRETEAFF	TGTGCCAGCAGCTTAAGCTACAGGGAAACTGAAGCTTTCTTT
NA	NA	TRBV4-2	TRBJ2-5	CASSLEGGKTQYF	TGTGCCAGCAGCCTCGAGGGTGGAAAGACCCAGTACTTC
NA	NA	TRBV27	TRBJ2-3	CASSLSWGGRVSADTQYF	TGTGCCAGCAGTTTATCGTGGGGGGGCAGGGTTAGCGCAGATACGCAGTATTTT
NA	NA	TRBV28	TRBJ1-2	CASSPAAVYGYTF	TGTGCCAGCAGTCCGGCCGCGGTCTATGGCTACACCTTC
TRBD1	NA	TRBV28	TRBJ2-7	CASSSSGTEIYEQYF	TGTGCCAGCAGTTCATCCGGGACAGAGATCTACGAGCAGTACTTC
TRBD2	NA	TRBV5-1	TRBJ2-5	CASSLDGTRAETQYF	TGCGCCAGCAGCTTGGACGGGACTAGAGCAGAGACCCAGTACTTC
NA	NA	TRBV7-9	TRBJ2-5	CASSLHITGRETQYF	TGTGCCAGCAGCCTCCACATCACGGGTCGGGAGACCCAGTACTTC
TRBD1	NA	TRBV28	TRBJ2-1	CATQGDREINEQFF	TGTGCCACCCAAGGGGACAGGGAGATCAATGAGCAGTTCTTC
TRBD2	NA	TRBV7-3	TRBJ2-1	CASSLGLAGGLGNEQFF	TGTGCCAGCAGCCTAGGACTAGCGGGAGGGTTGGGCAATGAGCAGTTCTTC
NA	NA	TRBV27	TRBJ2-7	CASSFRGDEQYF	TGTGCCAGCAGTTTTCGGGGAGACGAGCAGTACTTC
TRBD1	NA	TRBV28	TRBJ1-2	CASSLQGAMGEARTF	TGTGCCAGCAGTCTACAGGGGGCCATGGGGGAAGCTAGGACCTTC
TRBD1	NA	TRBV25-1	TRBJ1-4	CASSEFATGEKLFF	TGTGCCAGCAGTGAATTCGCGACAGGGGAAAAACTGTTTTTT
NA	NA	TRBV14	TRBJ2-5	CASSQMAGKLSQYF	TGTGCCAGCAGCCAAATGGCAGGGAAGTTGTCCCAGTACTTC
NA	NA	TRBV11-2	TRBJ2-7	CASSLVRDPYEQYF	TGTGCCAGCAGCTTAGTAAGAGATCCCTACGAGCAGTACTTC
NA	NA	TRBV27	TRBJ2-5	CASSSAAVQETQYF	TGTGCCAGCAGTTCAGCAGCGGTACAAGAGACCCAGTACTTC
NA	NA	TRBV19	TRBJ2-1	CASSMLRELMDEQFF	TGTGCCAGTAGTATGTTGAGGGAGTTAATGGATGAGCAGTTCTTC
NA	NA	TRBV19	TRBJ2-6	CASRPPWAPSGANVLTF	TGTGCCAGTAGGCCCCCGTGGGCGCCATCTGGGGCCAACGTCCTGACTTTC
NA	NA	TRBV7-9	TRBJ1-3	CASSYRGNTIYF	TGTGCCAGCAGCTACAGGGGAAACACCATATATTTT
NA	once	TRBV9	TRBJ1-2	CASSVEWGGGYTF	TGTGCCAGCAGCGTTGAATGGGGAGGAGGCTACACCTTC
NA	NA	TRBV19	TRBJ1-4	CASSAEWASNEKLFF	TGTGCCAGTAGTGCCGAATGGGCCTCGAATGAAAAACTGTTTTTT
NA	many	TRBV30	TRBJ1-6	CAWSVRGGYNSPLHF	TGTGCCTGGAGTGTACGGGGAGGGTATAATTCACCCCTCCACTTT
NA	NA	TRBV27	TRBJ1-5	CASSARWAHQPQHF	TGTGCCAGCAGTGCGCGTTGGGCACACCAGCCCCAGCATTTT
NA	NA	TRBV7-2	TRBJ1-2	CASSTFANYGYTF	TGTGCCAGCAGCACATTCGCTAACTATGGCTACACCTTC
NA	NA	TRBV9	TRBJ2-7	CASSVDSAGSYEQYF	TGTGCCAGCAGCGTTGACAGCGCGGGATCGTACGAGCAGTACTTC
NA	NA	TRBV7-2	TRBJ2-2	CASNVLREFGELFF	TGTGCCAGCAATGTACTACGGGAGTTCGGGGAGCTGTTTTTT
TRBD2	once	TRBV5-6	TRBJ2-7	CASSCGGEQYF	TGTGCCAGCAGCTGCGGGGGAGAGCAGTACTTC
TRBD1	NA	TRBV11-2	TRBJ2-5	CASSLGIGTAQEETQYF	TGTGCCAGCAGCTTAGGAATCGGGACAGCTCAAGAAGAGACCCAGTACTTC
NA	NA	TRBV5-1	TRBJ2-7	CATRWETGSYEQYF	TGCGCCACCCGTTGGGAGACAGGCTCCTACGAGCAGTACTTC
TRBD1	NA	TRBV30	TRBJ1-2	CAWSGDRDSYTF	TGTGCCTGGAGTGGGGACAGGGACAGCTACACCTTC